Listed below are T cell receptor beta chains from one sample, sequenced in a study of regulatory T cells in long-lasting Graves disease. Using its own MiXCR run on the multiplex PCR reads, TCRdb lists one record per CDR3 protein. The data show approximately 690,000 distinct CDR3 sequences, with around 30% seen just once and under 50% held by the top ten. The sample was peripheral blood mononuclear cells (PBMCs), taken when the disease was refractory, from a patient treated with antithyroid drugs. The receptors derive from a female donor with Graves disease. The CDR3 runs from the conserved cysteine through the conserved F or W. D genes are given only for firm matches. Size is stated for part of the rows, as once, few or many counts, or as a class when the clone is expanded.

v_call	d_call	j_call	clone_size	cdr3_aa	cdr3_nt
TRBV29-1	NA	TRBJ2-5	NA	CSVPGHNQETQYF	TGCAGCGTCCCGGGACACAACCAAGAGACCCAGTACTTC
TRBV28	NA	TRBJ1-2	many	CASRRTASYYGYTF	TGTGCCAGCAGGCGGACAGCCTCCTACTATGGCTACACCTTC
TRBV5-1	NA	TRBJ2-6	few	CASSFLRTSTGANVLTF	TGCGCCAGCAGCTTTTTGCGCACTTCGACTGGGGCCAACGTCCTGACTTTC
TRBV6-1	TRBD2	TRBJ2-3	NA	CASSEFLAGNTDTQYF	TGTGCCAGCAGTGAGTTCCTAGCGGGTAACACAGATACGCAGTATTTT
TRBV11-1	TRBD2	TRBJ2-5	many	CASSLRGLSQETQYF	TGTGCCAGCAGCTTGAGGGGACTAAGTCAAGAGACCCAGTACTTC
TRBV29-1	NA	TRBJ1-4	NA	CSVNRNEKLFF	TGCAGCGTTAATAGAAATGAAAAACTGTTTTTT
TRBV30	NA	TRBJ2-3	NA	CAWNPPLAWGDTQYF	TGTGCCTGGAATCCCCCTCTAGCGTGGGGAGATACGCAGTATTTT
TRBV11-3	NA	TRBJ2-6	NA	CASSPETLSSGANVLTF	TGTGCCAGCAGCCCCGAGACCCTCTCCTCTGGGGCCAACGTCCTGACTTTC
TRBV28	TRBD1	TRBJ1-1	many	CASSFADRGPNTEAFF	TGTGCCAGCAGTTTCGCGGACAGGGGACCGAACACTGAAGCTTTCTTT
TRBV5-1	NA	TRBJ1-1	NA	CASSLSQVGNTEAFF	TGCGCCAGCAGCTTGTCCCAGGTTGGGAACACTGAAGCTTTCTTT
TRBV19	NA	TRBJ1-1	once	CASSINARDSEAFF	TGTGCCAGTAGTATCAACGCCAGGGACTCTGAAGCTTTCTTT
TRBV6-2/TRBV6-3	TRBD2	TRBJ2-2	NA	CASSFRLSGGPTGELFF	TGTGCCAGCAGTTTTCGCCTCTCGGGAGGGCCCACCGGGGAGCTGTTTTTT
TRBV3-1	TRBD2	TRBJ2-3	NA	CASSPRGLTTDTQYF	TGTGCCAGCAGCCCTAGGGGACTAACCACAGATACGCAGTATTTT
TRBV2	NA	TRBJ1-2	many	CASSDEGYGYTF	TGTGCCAGCAGTGACGAAGGCTATGGCTACACCTTC
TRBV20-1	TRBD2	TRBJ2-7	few	CSARRSGIPYEQYF	TGCAGTGCTAGGCGGAGCGGGATACCATACGAGCAGTACTTC
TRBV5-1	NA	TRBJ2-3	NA	CASSLGDGYTDTQYF	TGCGCCAGCAGCTTAGGGGATGGGTACACAGATACGCAGTATTTT
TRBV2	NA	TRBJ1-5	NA	CASSDASHQPQHF	TGTGCCAGCAGTGATGCCAGCCATCAGCCCCAGCATTTT
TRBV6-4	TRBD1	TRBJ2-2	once	CASRTFPGQGTGELFF	TGTGCCAGCAGAACCTTCCCGGGACAGGGCACCGGGGAGCTGTTTTTT
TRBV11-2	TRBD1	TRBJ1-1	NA	CASRPPGQMAFF	TGTGCCAGCAGACCCCCGGGACAGATGGCTTTCTTT
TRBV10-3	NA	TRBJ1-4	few	CAISDSPGNGEKLFF	TGTGCCATCAGTGACTCTCCGGGCAACGGTGAAAAACTGTTTTTT
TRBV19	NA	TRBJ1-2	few	CASRRVTATNYGYTF	TGTGCCAGTAGAAGGGTAACAGCAACTAACTATGGCTACACCTTC
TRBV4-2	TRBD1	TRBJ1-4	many	CASSQGQGSTGGEKLFF	TGTGCCAGCAGCCAAGGACAGGGGTCAACCGGTGGTGAAAAACTGTTTTTT
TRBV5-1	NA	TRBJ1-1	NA	CASSLGLLRNTEAFF	TGCGCCAGCAGCTTGGGGCTGCTGAGGAACACTGAAGCTTTCTTT
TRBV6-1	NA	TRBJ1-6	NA	CASTLAGTPNSPLHF	TGTGCCAGCACCTTAGCCGGGACCCCCAATTCACCCCTCCACTTT
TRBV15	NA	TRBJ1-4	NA	CATSRGLETNEKLFF	TGTGCCACCAGCAGAGGTTTAGAAACTAATGAAAAACTGTTTTTT
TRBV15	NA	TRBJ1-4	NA	CATSGNRGTNEKLFF	TGTGCCACCAGCGGAAACCGGGGGACTAATGAAAAACTGTTTTTT
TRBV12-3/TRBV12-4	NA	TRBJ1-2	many	CASSFGTANYGYTF	TGTGCCAGCAGTTTCGGCACCGCTAACTATGGCTACACCTTC
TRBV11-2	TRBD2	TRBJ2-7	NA	CASSLMVIGTSGSFDQYF	TGTGCCAGCAGCTTAATGGTGATTGGGACTAGCGGGAGTTTCGACCAGTACTTC
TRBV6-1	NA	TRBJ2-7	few	CASSEVVGVGIYEQYF	TGTGCCAGCAGTGAAGTCGTAGGGGTGGGGATATACGAGCAGTACTTC
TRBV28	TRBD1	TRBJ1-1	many	CASSLDRGGGTEAFF	TGTGCCAGCAGTTTAGACAGGGGGGGGGGCACTGAAGCTTTCTTT
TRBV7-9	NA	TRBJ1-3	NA	CASSIVDGAQDTIYF	TGTGCCAGCAGTATTGTGGACGGGGCTCAAGACACCATATATTTT
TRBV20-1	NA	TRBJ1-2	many	CSASLTGNYGYTF	TGCAGTGCTAGCCTTACAGGGAACTATGGCTACACCTTC
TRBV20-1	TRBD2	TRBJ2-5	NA	CSASPSGIRETQYF	TGCAGTGCTAGTCCTAGCGGGATTAGGGAGACCCAGTACTTC
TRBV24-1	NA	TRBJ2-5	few	CATSDRETQYF	TGTGCCACCAGTGATAGGGAGACCCAGTACTTC
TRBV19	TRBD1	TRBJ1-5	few	CASIQGYNQPQHF	TGTGCCAGTATACAGGGGTACAATCAGCCCCAGCATTTT
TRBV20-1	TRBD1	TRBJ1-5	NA	CSGTGSGSNQPQHF	TGCAGCGGGACAGGATCGGGTAGCAATCAGCCCCAGCATTTT
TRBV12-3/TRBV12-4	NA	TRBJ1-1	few	CASSIRDEAFF	TGTGCCAGCAGTATCCGGGACGAAGCTTTCTTT
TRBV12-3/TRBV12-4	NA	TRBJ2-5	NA	CASSLKVQETQYF	TGTGCCAGCAGTTTAAAGGTGCAAGAGACCCAGTACTTC
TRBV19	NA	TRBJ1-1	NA	CASSILQRPMNTEAFF	TGTGCCAGTAGTATCCTACAGCGCCCCATGAACACTGAAGCTTTCTTT
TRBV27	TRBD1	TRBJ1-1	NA	CASSTPTGRGVSTEAFF	TGTGCCAGCAGTACCCCGACAGGGAGGGGAGTGAGCACTGAAGCTTTCTTT
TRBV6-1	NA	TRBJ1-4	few	CASRGRVTNEKLFF	TGTGCCAGCAGGGGCAGGGTAACTAATGAAAAACTGTTTTTT
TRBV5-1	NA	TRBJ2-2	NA	CASSMDPNTGELFF	TGCGCCAGCAGCATGGACCCAAACACCGGGGAGCTGTTTTTT
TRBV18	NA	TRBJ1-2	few	CASSPTSLRDYGYTF	TGTGCCAGCTCACCGACCTCCCTAAGGGACTATGGCTACACCTTC
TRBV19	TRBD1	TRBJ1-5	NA	CATRRGQGAGEPQHF	TGTGCCACCCGACGGGGACAGGGGGCCGGAGAGCCCCAGCATTTT
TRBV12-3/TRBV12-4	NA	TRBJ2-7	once	CASTTRLTYEQYF	TGTGCCAGCACTACCAGACTAACCTACGAGCAGTACTTC